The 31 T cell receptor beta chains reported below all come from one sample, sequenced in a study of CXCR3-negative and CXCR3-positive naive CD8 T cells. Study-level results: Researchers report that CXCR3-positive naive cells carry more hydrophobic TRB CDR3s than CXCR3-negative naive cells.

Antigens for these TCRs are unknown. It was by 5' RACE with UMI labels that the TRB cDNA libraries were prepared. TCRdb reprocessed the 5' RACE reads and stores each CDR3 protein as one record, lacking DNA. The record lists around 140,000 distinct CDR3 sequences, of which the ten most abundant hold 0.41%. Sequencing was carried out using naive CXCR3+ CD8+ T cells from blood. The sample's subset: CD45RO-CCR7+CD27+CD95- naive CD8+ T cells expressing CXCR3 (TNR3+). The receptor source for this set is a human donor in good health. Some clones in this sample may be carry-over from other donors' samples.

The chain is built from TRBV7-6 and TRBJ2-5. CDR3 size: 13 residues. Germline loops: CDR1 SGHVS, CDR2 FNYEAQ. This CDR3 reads CASSLEYVETQYF. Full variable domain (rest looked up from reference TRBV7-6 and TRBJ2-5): GAGVSQSPRYKVTKRGQDVALRCDPISGHVSLYWYRQALGQGPEFLTYFNYEAQQDKSGLPNDRFSAERPEGSISTLTIQRTEQRDSAMYRCASSLEYVETQYFGPGTRLLVL.

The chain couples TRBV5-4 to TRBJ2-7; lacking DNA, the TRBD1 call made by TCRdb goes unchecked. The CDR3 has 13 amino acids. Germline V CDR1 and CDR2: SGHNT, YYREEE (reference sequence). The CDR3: CASRTGGTWEQYF.

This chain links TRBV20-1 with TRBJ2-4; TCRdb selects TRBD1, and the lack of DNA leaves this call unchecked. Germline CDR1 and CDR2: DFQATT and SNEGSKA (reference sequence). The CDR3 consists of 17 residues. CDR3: CSARGGIDSLAKNIQYF.

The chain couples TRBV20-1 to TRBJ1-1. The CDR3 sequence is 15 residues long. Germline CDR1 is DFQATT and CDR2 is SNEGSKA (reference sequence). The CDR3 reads CSARDVRRMNTEAFF.

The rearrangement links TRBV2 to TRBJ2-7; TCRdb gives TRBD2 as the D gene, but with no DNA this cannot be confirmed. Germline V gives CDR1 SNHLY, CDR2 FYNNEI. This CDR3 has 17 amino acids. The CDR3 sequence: CAGFGGESSGASYEQYF.

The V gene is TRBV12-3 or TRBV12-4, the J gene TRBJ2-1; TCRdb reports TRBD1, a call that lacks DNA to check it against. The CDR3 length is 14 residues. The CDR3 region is CASRPGGPLNEQFF.

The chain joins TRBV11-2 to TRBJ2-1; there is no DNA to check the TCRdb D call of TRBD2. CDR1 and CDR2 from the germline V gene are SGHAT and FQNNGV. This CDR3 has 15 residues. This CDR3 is CASSLVLAGVDEQFF.

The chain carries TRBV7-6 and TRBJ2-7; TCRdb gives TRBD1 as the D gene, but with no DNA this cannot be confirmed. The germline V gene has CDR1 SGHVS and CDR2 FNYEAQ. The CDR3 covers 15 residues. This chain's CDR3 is CASSFFREQGHEQYF.

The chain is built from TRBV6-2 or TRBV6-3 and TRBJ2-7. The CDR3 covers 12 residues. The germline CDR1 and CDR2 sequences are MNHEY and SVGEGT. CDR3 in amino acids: CASSAAVYEQYF.

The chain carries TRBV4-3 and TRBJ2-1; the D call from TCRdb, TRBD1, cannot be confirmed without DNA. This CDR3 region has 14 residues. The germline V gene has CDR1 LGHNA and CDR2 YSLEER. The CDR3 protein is CASSQGSGAHEQFF.

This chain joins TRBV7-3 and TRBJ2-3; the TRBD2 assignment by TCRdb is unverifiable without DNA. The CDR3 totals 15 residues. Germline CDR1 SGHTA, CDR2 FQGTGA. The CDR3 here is CASSLLSGGADTQYF.

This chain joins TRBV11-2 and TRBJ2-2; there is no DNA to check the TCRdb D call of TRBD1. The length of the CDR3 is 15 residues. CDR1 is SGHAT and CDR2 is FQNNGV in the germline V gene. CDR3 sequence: CASSGRTGFTGELFF.

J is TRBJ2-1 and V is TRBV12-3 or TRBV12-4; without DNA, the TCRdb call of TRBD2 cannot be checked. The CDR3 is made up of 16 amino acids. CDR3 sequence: CASSQGLAGPYNEQFF.

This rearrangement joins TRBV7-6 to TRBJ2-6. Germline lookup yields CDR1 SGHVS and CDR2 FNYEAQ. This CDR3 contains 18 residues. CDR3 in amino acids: CASSLAWTESSGANVLTF.

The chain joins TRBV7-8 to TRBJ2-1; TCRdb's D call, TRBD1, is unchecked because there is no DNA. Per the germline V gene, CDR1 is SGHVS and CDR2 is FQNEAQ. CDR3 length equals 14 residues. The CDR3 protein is CASSPRGGVNEQFF.

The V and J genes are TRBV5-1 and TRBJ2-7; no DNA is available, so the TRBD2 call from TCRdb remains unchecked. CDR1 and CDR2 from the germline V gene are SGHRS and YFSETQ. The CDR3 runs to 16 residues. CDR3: CASSLAETSGSYEQYF.

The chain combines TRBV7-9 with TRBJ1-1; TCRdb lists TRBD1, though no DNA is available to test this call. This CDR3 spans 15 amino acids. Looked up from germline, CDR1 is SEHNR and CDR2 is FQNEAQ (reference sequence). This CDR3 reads CASSSTSGKITEAFF.

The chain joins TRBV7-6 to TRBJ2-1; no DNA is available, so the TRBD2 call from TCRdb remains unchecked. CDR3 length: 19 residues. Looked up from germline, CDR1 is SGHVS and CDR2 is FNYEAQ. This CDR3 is CASSLEALRSPSSYNEQFF.

The CDR3 spells CASSQSRFGTSATDTQYF. The gene calls are TRBV4-2 and TRBJ2-3; TCRdb outputs TRBD2, but without DNA this stays unchecked. Per germline, CDR1 LGHNA and CDR2 YNFKEQ. The CDR3 has 18 amino acids.

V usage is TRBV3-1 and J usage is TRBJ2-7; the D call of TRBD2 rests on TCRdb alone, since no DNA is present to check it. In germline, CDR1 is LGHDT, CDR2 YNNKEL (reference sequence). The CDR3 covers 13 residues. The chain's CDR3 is CASSQGNAGEQYF.

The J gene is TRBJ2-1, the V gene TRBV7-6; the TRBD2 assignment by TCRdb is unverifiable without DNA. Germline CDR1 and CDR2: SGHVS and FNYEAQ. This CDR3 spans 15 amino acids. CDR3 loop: CASSHPGLAGYEQFF.

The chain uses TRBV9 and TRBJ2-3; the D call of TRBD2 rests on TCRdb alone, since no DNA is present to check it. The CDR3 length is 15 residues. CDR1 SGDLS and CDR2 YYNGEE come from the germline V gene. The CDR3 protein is CASSAGDYTTDTQYF. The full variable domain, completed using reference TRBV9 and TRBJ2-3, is DSGVTQTPKHLITATGQRVTLRCSPRSGDLSVYWYQQSLDQGLQFLIQYYNGEERAKGNILERFSAQQFPDLHSELNLSSLELGDSALYFCASSAGDYTTDTQYFGPGTRLTVL.

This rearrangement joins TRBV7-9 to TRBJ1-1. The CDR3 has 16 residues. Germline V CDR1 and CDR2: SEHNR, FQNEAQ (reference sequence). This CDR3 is CASSLASWQPNTEAFF.

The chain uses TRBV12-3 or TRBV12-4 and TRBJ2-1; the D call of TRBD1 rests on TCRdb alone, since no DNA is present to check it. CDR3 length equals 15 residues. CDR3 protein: CASSSRDTRFNEQFF.

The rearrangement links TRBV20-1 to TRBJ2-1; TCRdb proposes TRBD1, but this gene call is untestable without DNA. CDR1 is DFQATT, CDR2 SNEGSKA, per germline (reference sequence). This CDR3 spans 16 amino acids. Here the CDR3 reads CSAREAGQGFYNEQFF.

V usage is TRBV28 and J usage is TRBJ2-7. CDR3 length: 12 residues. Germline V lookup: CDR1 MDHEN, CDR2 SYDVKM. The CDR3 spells CASSLVRYEQYF.

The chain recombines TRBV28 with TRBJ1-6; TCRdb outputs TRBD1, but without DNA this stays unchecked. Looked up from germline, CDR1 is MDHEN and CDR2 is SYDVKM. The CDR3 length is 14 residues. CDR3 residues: CASKPQVRGSPLHF.

CDR3 residues: CAIPRGGSSGGLGYTF. The J gene is TRBJ1-2, the V gene TRBV10-3; TCRdb lists TRBD1, though no DNA is available to test this call. The CDR3 has 16 residues. CDR1 and CDR2 from the germline V gene are ENHRY and SYGVKD.

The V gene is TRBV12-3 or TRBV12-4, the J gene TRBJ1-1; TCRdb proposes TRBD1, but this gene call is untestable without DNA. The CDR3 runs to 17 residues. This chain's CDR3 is CASSGWGRDTTNTEAFF.

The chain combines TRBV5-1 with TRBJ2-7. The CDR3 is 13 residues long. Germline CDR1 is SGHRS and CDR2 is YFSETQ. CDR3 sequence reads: CASSLEYSYEQYF.

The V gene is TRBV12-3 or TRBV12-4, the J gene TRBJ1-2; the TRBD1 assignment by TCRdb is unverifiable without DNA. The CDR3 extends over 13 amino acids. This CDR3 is CASSFIGGEGYTF.